This T cell receptor beta chain was captured in a study of T cell repertoires in cytomegalovirus infection. Study context: In public TCR beta signatures, there were indications of both CMV infection and matching HLA type.

TCRdb called the reads again in MiXCR, with one record for every CDR3 protein. The repertoire includes 110,000 or so distinct CDR3 sequences, around 30% of them detected once, and 41% sits in the top ten. This clonotype was seen more than once but under ten times. What it binds is not known. The germline CDR1 and CDR2 sequences are LNHDA and SQIVND (reference sequence). The CDR3 extends over 17 amino acids. V was cut by 9 bases and J by 0 bases, with 23 bases left in between. Sample: CD8+ T cells from cultured PBMCs, taken from culture after CMV antigen stimulation. The clonotype comes from a human donor in good health (CMV status not recorded). Some clones in this sample may be carry-over from other donors' samples. The J gene is TRBJ1-1, the V gene TRBV19; D remains ambiguous. The CDR3 here is CARTPAGRSDMNTEAFF. The CDR3 DNA reads TGTGCCAGAACCCCGGCTGGGCGGTCTGACATGAACACTGAAGCTTTCTTT.